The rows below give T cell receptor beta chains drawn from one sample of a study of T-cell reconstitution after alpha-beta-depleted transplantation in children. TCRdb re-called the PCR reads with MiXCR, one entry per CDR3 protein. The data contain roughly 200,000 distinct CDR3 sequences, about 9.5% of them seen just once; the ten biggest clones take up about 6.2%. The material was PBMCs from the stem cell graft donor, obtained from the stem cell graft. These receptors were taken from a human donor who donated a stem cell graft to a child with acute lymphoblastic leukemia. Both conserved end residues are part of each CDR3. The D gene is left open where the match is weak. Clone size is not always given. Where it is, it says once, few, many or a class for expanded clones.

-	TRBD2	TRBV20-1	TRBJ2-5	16	TGCAGTGCTAGAGACCTCGGAACTAGCGGGGGTGAGACCCAGTACTTC	CSARDLGTSGGETQYF
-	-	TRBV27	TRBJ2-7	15	TGTGCCAGCAGTTTGGACCCTCAAGGATCCTACGAGCAGTACTTC	CASSLDPQGSYEQYF
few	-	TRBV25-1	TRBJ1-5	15	TGTGCCAGCAGTGGTCAAGGGGGGCAGGGTCAGCCCCAGCATTTT	CASSGQGGQGQPQHF
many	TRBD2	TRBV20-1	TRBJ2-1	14	TGCAGTGCTTTTCAGGGACTAGCGGGCAATGAGCAGTTCTTC	CSAFQGLAGNEQFF
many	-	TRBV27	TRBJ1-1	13	TGTGCCAGCAGTTTATTTCAGGGTGATGAAGCTTTCTTT	CASSLFQGDEAFF
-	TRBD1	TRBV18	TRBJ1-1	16	TGTGCCAGCTCGCCAGATCCAGGGGGCCGAGGCACTGAACCTTTCTTT	CASSPDPGGRGTEPFF
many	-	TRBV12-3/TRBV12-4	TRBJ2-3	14	TGTGCCAGCAGACCCAGGGACTTCCTGCATACGCAGTATTTT	CASRPRDFLHTQYF
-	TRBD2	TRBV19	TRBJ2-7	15	TGTGCCAGTAGTATGAGGCGGGGGGCCACCTACGAGCAGTACTTC	CASSMRRGATYEQYF
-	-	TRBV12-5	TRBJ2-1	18	TGTGCTAGTGGTTTGGTAGGCGGGGTGGACAGCCCCTACAATGAGCAGTTCTTC	CASGLVGGVDSPYNEQFF
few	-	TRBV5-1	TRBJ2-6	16	TGCGCCAGCAGCTTTACTCCCCTCTCTGGGGCCAACGTCCTGACTTTC	CASSFTPLSGANVLTF
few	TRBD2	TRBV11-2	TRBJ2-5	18	TGTGCCAGCAGCACGAGCGGGGGGGCGTTGGTGAAGTTCGAGACCCAGTACTTC	CASSTSGGALVKFETQYF
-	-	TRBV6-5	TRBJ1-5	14	TGTGCCAGCAGTTCCGTCAGTCCGAATCAGCCCCAGCATTTT	CASSSVSPNQPQHF
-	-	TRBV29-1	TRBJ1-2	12	TGCAGCGTCGATGCGGGTAAGGGTGGCTACACCTTC	CSVDAGKGGYTF
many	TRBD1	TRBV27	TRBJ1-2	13	TGTGCCAGCAGTTTAGGGACAGGCTATGGCTACACCTTC	CASSLGTGYGYTF
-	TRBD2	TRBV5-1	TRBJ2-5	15	TGCGCCAGCAGCCCGACTAGCGGGGGGGAAGAGACCCAGTACTTC	CASSPTSGGEETQYF
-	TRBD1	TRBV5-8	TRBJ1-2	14	TGTGCCAGCAGCTCCCGGGACAGGGACAAGGGCTACACCTTC	CASSSRDRDKGYTF
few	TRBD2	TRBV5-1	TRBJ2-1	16	TGCGCCAGCAGCATCCATGGCGGGGGGGAGAGAAATGAGCAGTTCTTC	CASSIHGGGERNEQFF
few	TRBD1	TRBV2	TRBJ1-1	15	TGTGCCAGCAACCCTGGGAATACAGGGGGCACTGAAGCTTTCTTT	CASNPGNTGGTEAFF
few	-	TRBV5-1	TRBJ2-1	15	TGCGCCAGCAGCTCCGCTAGCCGACCCTACAATGAGCAGTTCTTC	CASSSASRPYNEQFF
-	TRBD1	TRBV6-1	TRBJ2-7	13	TGTGCCAGCAATGACAGGGGGACTTACGAGCAGTACTTC	CASNDRGTYEQYF
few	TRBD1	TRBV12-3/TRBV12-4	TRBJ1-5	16	TGTGCCAGCAGTTTCGGGACAGGGGGTAAGAATCAGCCCCAGCATTTT	CASSFGTGGKNQPQHF
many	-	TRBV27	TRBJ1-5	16	TGTGCCAGCAGGCAAAATACTGGAGCCAGCAATCAGCCCCAGCATTTT	CASRQNTGASNQPQHF
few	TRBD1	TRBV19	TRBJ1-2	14	TGTGCCAGTAGTGAGGACAGGGAGGACTATGGCTACACCTTC	CASSEDREDYGYTF
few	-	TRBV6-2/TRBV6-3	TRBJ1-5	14	TGTGCCAGCAGTTACTCGAGAGGGAATCAGCCCCAGCATTTT	CASSYSRGNQPQHF
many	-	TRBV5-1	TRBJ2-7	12	TGCGCCAGCAGCCACAATATCGACGAGCAGTACTTC	CASSHNIDEQYF
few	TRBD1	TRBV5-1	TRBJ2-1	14	TGCGCCAGCAGCGGGGACAGGGGGTTCAATGAGCAGTTCTTC	CASSGDRGFNEQFF
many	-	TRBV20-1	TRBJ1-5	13	TGCAGTGCTAGAGATGATGGGTTTCAGCCCCAGCATTTT	CSARDDGFQPQHF
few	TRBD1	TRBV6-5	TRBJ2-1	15	TGTGCCAGCAGTTTCTATCGACAGGGGGTAGTCGAGCAGTTCTTC	CASSFYRQGVVEQFF
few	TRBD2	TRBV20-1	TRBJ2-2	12	TGCAGTGCCAGCGGGGGGGCCGGGGAGCTGTTTTTT	CSASGGAGELFF
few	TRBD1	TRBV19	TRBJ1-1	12	TGTGCCAGTAGTATATGGACAGGCGAAGCTTTCTTT	CASSIWTGEAFF
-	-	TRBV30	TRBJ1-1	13	TGTGCCTGGTTATGGGGGCAAGACACTGAAGCTTTCTTT	CAWLWGQDTEAFF
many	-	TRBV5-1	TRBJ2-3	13	TGCGCCAGCAGTTCGGGCTACACAGATACGCAGTATTTT	CASSSGYTDTQYF
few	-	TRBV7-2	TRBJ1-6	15	TGTGCCAGCAGCTTAGACGGCAGGGTCCTTTCACCCCTCCACTTT	CASSLDGRVLSPLHF
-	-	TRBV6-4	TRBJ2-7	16	TGTGCCAGCAGTGACTCGAGGTCAACGGCCTCCTACGAGCAGTACTTC	CASSDSRSTASYEQYF
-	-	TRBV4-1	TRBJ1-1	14	TGCGCCAGCAGCGCTCTGGAGGCCCCCGAGCAGGCTTTCTTT	CASSALEAPEQAFF
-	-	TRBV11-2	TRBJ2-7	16	TGTGCCAGCAGCCAGAACGCCCGGGGGAGCTCCTACGAGCAGTACTTC	CASSQNARGSSYEQYF
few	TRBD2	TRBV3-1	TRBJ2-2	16	TGTGCCAGCAGCCAAGTTGTAGGGAGGGACACCGGGGAGCTGTTTTTT	CASSQVVGRDTGELFF
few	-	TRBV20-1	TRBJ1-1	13	TGCAGTGCTAGCGGTCCTATGAACACTGAAGCTTTCTTT	CSASGPMNTEAFF
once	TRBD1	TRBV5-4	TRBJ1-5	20	TGTGCCAGCAGCTCCGGGCTCGGGACAGGGGGCACGGAGGTCAATCAGCCCCAGCATTTT	CASSSGLGTGGTEVNQPQHF
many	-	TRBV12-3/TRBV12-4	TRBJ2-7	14	TGTGCCAGCAGCCGAGTCGGCCCCCTGGACGAGCAGTACTTC	CASSRVGPLDEQYF
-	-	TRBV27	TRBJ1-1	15	TGTGCCAGCAGTTTATCGGAGGGGGGCCACACTGAAGCTTTCTTT	CASSLSEGGHTEAFF
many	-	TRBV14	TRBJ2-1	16	TGTGCCAGCAGCCCTAGCCCCTTACTCTACTACAATGAGCAGTTCTTC	CASSPSPLLYYNEQFF